This is a list of T cell receptor beta chains from one sample in a study of blood T cell repertoires in COVID-19. Using immunoSEQ multiplex PCR, the repertoire was profiled, and TCRdb retains in-frame clones only, with some absent. The sample contains 250,000 to 350,000 clones, around nine tenths of which appear only once. Source material: peripheral blood. These receptors were obtained from a man aged 30-40 years with acute or convalescent COVID-19. Both conserved end residues are part of each CDR3. A D gene is named only where the DNA matches it firmly. The size of a clone is reported for some rows only, either as once, few or many, or as a class for expanded clones.

NA	TRBV28	NA	TRBJ2-7	TGTGCCAGCAGGGCCAACACCTACGAGCAGTACTTC	CASRANTYEQYF
NA	TRBV5-1	NA	TRBJ1-6	TGCGCCAGCAGTCGGGGGGAGGCCGATTCACCCCTCCACTTT	CASSRGEADSPLHF
NA	TRBV4-1	NA	TRBJ2-7	TGCGCCAGCAGCGTACAGGGTGGGTACGAGCAGTACTTC	CASSVQGGYEQYF
NA	TRBV29-1	NA	TRBJ2-1	TGCAGCGTTGAAGGGGCAGGGGTGCTTTACAATGAGCAGTTCTTC	CSVEGAGVLYNEQFF
NA	TRBV29-1	NA	TRBJ2-1	TGCAGCATCAACGGTCAAGCGCGCAATGAGCAGTTCTTC	CSINGQARNEQFF
NA	TRBV6-5	NA	TRBJ2-7	TGTGCCGCGAGCTCGTTCTCCTACGAGCAGTACTTC	CAASSFSYEQYF
TRBD2	TRBV15	NA	TRBJ2-4	TGTGCCACCAGCAGAGATACCGGGGGGTCCAAAAACATTCAGTACTTC	CATSRDTGGSKNIQYF
TRBD1	TRBV19	NA	TRBJ2-7	TGTGCCAGTAGTTCCCGGACAGGGGCCCACGAGCAGTACTTC	CASSSRTGAHEQYF
TRBD2	TRBV9	NA	TRBJ2-1	TGTGCCAGCAGCGTAGTTAGCGGGAGTTTTAGTGAGCAGTTCTTC	CASSVVSGSFSEQFF
TRBD1	TRBV2	NA	TRBJ1-4	TGTGCCAGCAGGAAATCCGGGACAGGGTTAGGGGAGGAAAAACTGTTTTTT	CASRKSGTGLGEEKLFF
TRBD2	TRBV28	NA	TRBJ2-1	TGTGCCAGCAGTTTACGGGGGGACCAGTTCTTC	CASSLRGDQFF
NA	TRBV14	NA	TRBJ1-1	TGTGCCAGCAGCCCATACAGGGTTCGAACTGAAGCTTTCTTT	CASSPYRVRTEAFF
NA	TRBV5-4	NA	TRBJ1-1	TGTGCCAGCAACTTCGGGGGGGGTGGCACTGAAGCTTTCTTT	CASNFGGGGTEAFF
TRBD2	TRBV18	NA	TRBJ2-7	TGTGCCAGCTCACCCTCAACTGCGGGAGGCTACGAGCAGTACTTC	CASSPSTAGGYEQYF
NA	TRBV28	NA	TRBJ2-2	TGTGCCAGCAGCATCACAGGGGAGGACACCGGGGAGCTGTTTTTT	CASSITGEDTGELFF
NA	TRBV28	NA	TRBJ1-3	TGTGCCAGCAGTTTCCCATCTGGAAACACCATATATTTT	CASSFPSGNTIYF
TRBD1	TRBV27	few	TRBJ2-7	TGTGCCAGCAAGGGGGCCTCCTCTGGCGAGCAGTACTTC	CASKGASSGEQYF
NA	TRBV5-4	NA	TRBJ2-1	TGTGCCAGCAGCTCTGGAGCTCAAAGCTCCTACAATGAGCAGTTCTTC	CASSSGAQSSYNEQFF
TRBD1	TRBV30	NA	TRBJ2-5	TGTGCCTGGAGGACGACAGGGATGGTGGAGACCCAGTACTTC	CAWRTTGMVETQYF
NA	TRBV6-1	NA	TRBJ2-7	TGTGCCAGCAGTGAAAGGGAGCAGGGGTCATCTGGTCGACCGTACGAGCAGTACTTC	CASSEREQGSSGRPYEQYF
TRBD2	TRBV6-1	NA	TRBJ2-3	TGTGCCAGCAGTGTAACCGGGACTAGAGGGTCAGATACGCAGTATTTT	CASSVTGTRGSDTQYF
NA	TRBV4-2	NA	TRBJ2-1	TGTGCCAGCAGCCAAGATGCGAGGAATGAGCAGTTCTTC	CASSQDARNEQFF
NA	TRBV28	NA	TRBJ1-5	TGTGCCAGCAGCCCCATTGGGGCAGGGGTCAATCAGCCCCAGCATTTT	CASSPIGAGVNQPQHF
NA	TRBV5-6	NA	TRBJ1-1	TGTGCCAGCAGCTTATACAGGGTAGGGGCTTTCTTT	CASSLYRVGAFF
NA	TRBV4-2	once	TRBJ1-6	TGTGCCAGCAGCCAAGATTCCAGGGTGTGGAATTCACCCCTCCACTTT	CASSQDSRVWNSPLHF
NA	TRBV21-1	NA	TRBJ1-1	TGTGCCAGCAGCCAAGCCCGGGGAAGGGAAAGATTAAGTGAAGCTTTCTTT	CASSQARGRERLSEAFF
TRBD1	TRBV28	NA	TRBJ1-2	TGTGCCAGCAGTTCAACAGGGGTCTACTATGGCTACACCTTC	CASSSTGVYYGYTF
TRBD2	TRBV2	NA	TRBJ2-5	TGTGCCAGCAGGCTAGCGGGGGGGTTCGGAGAGACCCAGTACTTC	CASRLAGGFGETQYF
TRBD1	TRBV6-5	NA	TRBJ2-2	TGTGCCAGCAGGAGAGACAGGGGGCGCGCCGGGGAGCTGTTTTTT	CASRRDRGRAGELFF
TRBD1	TRBV4-1	NA	TRBJ2-2	TGCGCCAGCAGCCATAGGCAGGGGGCGAACACCGGGGAGCTGTTTTTT	CASSHRQGANTGELFF
TRBD1	TRBV5-1	NA	TRBJ1-1	TGCGCCAGCAGCTTCTCCGGGACAGGGGTTAGGGCTGAAGCTTTCTTT	CASSFSGTGVRAEAFF
NA	TRBV25-1	NA	TRBJ2-2	TGTGCCAGCAGTGAATTGACTGACTCCGGGGAGCTGTTTTTT	CASSELTDSGELFF
NA	TRBV10-2	NA	TRBJ1-1	TGCGCCAGCAGTGGCCAGGGTTTGAACACTGAAGCTTTCTTT	CASSGQGLNTEAFF
TRBD1	TRBV9	NA	TRBJ1-2	TGTGCCAGCAGCGTGCGACTCGAAGACAGGGGTCCGGGGTATGGCTACACCTTC	CASSVRLEDRGPGYGYTF
NA	TRBV21-1	NA	TRBJ2-5	TGTGCCAAAGAGACAGGCGAAGAGACCCAGTACTTC	CAKETGEETQYF
NA	TRBV5-6	NA	TRBJ1-4	TGTGCCAGCAGCCTTGGGGGGTTCGGGGTAGGCGAAAAACTGTTTTTT	CASSLGGFGVGEKLFF
NA	TRBV7-3	NA	TRBJ2-1	TGTGCCAGCAGCACTACTGAGGGGACATACTACAATGAGCAGTTCTTC	CASSTTEGTYYNEQFF
TRBD1	TRBV19	NA	TRBJ1-2	TGTGCCAGTAGTAACCGGGGACAGTTCTATGGCTACACCTTC	CASSNRGQFYGYTF
NA	TRBV6-5	NA	TRBJ1-2	TGTGCCAGCAGTTACAGGACAGACTATGGCTACACCTTC	CASSYRTDYGYTF
TRBD2	TRBV28	NA	TRBJ2-5	TGTGCCAGCAGTCCCCTCCAGACTAGCGGGAGGGGGGCCCAGTACTTC	CASSPLQTSGRGAQYF
NA	TRBV11-1	NA	TRBJ2-7	TGTGCCAGCAGCCCGATGACAGGATCCTACGAGCAGTACTTC	CASSPMTGSYEQYF